This note documents a single T cell receptor (beta chain) sequence. The CDR3 totals 13 residues. Germline V CDR1 and CDR2: SGHDT, YYEEEE. V was pared by 1 base and J by 3 bases, with 7 bases between. MiXCR, run by TCRdb on the 5' RACE reads, gives a single entry per CDR3 protein. Here the sample spans some 200,000 distinct CDR3 sequences, 7.5% to 10% being singletons. This specimen comes from a study of T-cell memory formation after mild COVID-19. The sequenced sample was PBMCs or a T cell subset sorted from them (not recorded which). V is TRBV5-6 and J is TRBJ1-1, with no clear D. The source of this sequence is a man in his late teens or twenties who had mild COVID-19 (a few samples of this study predate the infection). Cell type and time point are not known. The CDR3 loop is CASSLWRHTEAFF. Written as DNA, the CDR3 is TGTGCCAGCAGCTTGTGGAGACACACTGAAGCTTTCTTT.